This T cell receptor (beta chain) was documented in a study of T cell responses to AZD1222 COVID-19 vaccine. Study conclusions and caveats: The sample set comprised mostly white British donors with more females, and clonal diversity was possibly underestimated. Just 5 to 7 people given AZD1222 tested seropositive at baseline. Spike-specific TCRs gained breadth and depth after people received two AZD1222 doses.

This clone occurred a few times. Its antigen is not known. Profiling relied on immunoSEQ multiplex PCR, and the TCRdb table lists in-frame clones only, not all of them. Here the sample spans tens of thousands of clones, 70% to 90% being singletons. V dropped 6 bases and J dropped 8 bases, with 22 bases sitting between them. The CDR3 loop spans 15 amino acids. Germline lookup yields CDR1 MNHEY and CDR2 SVGAGI. V gene TRBV6-5 combines with J gene TRBJ1-2; TRBD1 might be the D (6 bases). The receptor was derived from an adult in good health. The sequencing used peripheral blood, collected on day 0 of AZD1222 vaccination. CDR3 region: CASSPHQGRVRGYTF. CDR3 in DNA: TGTGCCAGCAGCCCGCACCAGGGGCGGGTTCGGGGCTACACCTTC.